Listed here are 14 T cell receptor beta chains from one sample, sequenced in a study of T cell responses to AZD1222 COVID-19 vaccine. Measured with immunoSEQ multiplex PCR; TCRdb has only the in-frame clones, and not every one. The profile covers roughly 120,000 clones, with about 90% appearing a single time and 6.5% to 9.5% taken by the ten largest. The source material was peripheral blood, sampled on day 0 of AZD1222 vaccination. These receptors all stem from an adult in good health.

The chain links TRBV6-5 to TRBJ2-4; D is unclear. Germline CDR1 reads MNHEY; CDR2 reads SVGAGI. V was cut by 5 bases and J by 0 bases, with 8 bases left in between. CDR3 length equals 14 residues. CDR3 loop: CASSPLPAKNIQYF. CDR3 nucleotides: TGTGCCAGCAGTCCCCTACCAGCCAAAAACATTCAGTACTTC.

This chain joins TRBV10-2 and TRBJ1-5; the D is unclear. This CDR3 comprises 14 residues. Germline CDR1 and CDR2: WSHSY and SAAADI. The ends were cut back, 3 bases at V and 3 bases at J, with 9 bases in the middle. This chain's CDR3 is CASSDSRPNQPQHF. The CDR3 DNA is TGCGCCAGCAGTGACTCCAGGCCCAATCAGCCCCAGCATTTT.

Points on this clone: Within the sample, other DNA sequences also encode this same CDR3. The chain recombines TRBV5-1 with TRBJ2-1; TRBD1 or TRBD2 may be the D gene (6 bases each). The V gene's germline CDR1 is SGHRS and CDR2 YFSETQ. This CDR3 has 11 residues. V shed 2 bases and J shed 10 bases, with 7 bases lying between them. The CDR3 nucleotides read TGCGCCAGCAGCTTAGGGGGGGAGCAGTTCTTC. Translating it yields CASSLGGEQFF.

This clone showed up just a few times. V is TRBV19 and J is TRBJ2-7; D is unresolved. Germline-derived CDR1 and CDR2 are LNHDA and SQIVND (reference sequence). CDR3 size: 11 residues. Trimming cost V 7 bases and J 3 bases, with 7 bases left between them. CDR3 nucleotide sequence: TGTGCCAGTAAGATAGGCTACGAGCAGTACTTC. Translating it yields CASKIGYEQYF.

This chain connects TRBV4-2 to TRBJ1-2, with 9 positions matching TRBD1. V trimming: 8 bases; J trimming: 5 bases; junction bases outside the gene matches: 9. This CDR3 is built from 14 residues. Germline CDR1 LGHNA, CDR2 YNFKEQ. CDR3 coding DNA: TGTGCCAGCTCCCCGGGACAGGGAGGGTATGGCTACACCTTC. It specifies CASSPGQGGYGYTF.

The chain combines TRBV14 with TRBJ2-1, with D possibly TRBD2 on 6 matching bases. CDR3 size: 12 residues. Trimming removed 2 bases from V and 11 bases from J, with 10 bases in between. The germline V gene encodes CDR1 SGHDN and CDR2 FVKESK. The chain's CDR3 is CASSQRAGKQFF. CDR3 in DNA: TGTGCCAGCAGCCAACGTGCGGGAAAGCAGTTCTTC.

This clone has just a few counts. This chain uses TRBV6-4 with TRBJ2-2; 9 bases match TRBD2. The CDR3 covers 14 residues. Germline CDR1 reads MRHNA; CDR2 reads SNTAGT. After removal of 6 bases from V and 3 bases from J, the junction contained 2 bases not matched to a gene. The CDR3 here is CASRVAGDTGELFF. The CDR3 DNA is TGTGCCAGCAGAGTAGCGGGGGACACCGGGGAGCTGTTTTTT.

The chain joins TRBV4-2 to TRBJ1-5; D may be TRBD1 (6 bases). This CDR3 contains 16 residues. CDR1 and CDR2 from the germline V gene are LGHNA and YNFKEQ. V dropped 0 bases and J dropped 1 base, with 10 bases sitting between them. The CDR3 here is CASSQDPGQSNQPQHF. The CDR3 coding sequence is TGTGCCAGCAGCCAAGACCCGGGACAAAGCAATCAGCCCCAGCATTTT.

This clone was detected only once. This chain connects TRBV6-5 to TRBJ2-7, with 10 bases lining up with TRBD2. The CDR3 has 14 residues. After removal of 5 bases from V and 10 bases from J, the junction contained 11 bases not matched to a gene. Germline lookup yields CDR1 MNHEY and CDR2 SVGAGI. The CDR3, as DNA: TGTGCCAGCAGTCCGCGGACTAGCGGATTCGTTCAGTACTTC. Its protein is CASSPRTSGFVQYF.

V is TRBV24-1 and J is TRBJ1-5; perhaps TRBD1 as D (6 bases). The length of the CDR3 is 16 residues. Germline assignment: CDR1 KGHDR and CDR2 SFDVKD. Trimming shortened V by 9 bases and J by 4 bases, and 21 bases separated the two germline ends. CDR3 sequence (DNA): TGTGCCACCGCCCCAGCCTGGGACAAATTAAATCAGCCCCAGCATTTT. Translating gives CATAPAWDKLNQPQHF.

The rearrangement links TRBV27 to TRBJ1-5; no clear D gene. Looked up from germline, CDR1 is MNHEY and CDR2 is SMNVEV (reference sequence). The CDR3 has 15 amino acids. Between the trimmed V and J ends, which lost 2 bases and 1 base, there was a span of 9 bases. CDR3 DNA: TGTGCCAGCAGTTTAATGGGGAAGAGCAATCAGCCCCAGCATTTT. As protein: CASSLMGKSNQPQHF.

The chain employs TRBV6-5 and TRBJ2-7; D remains unclear. Germline loops: CDR1 MNHEY, CDR2 SVGAGI. This CDR3 region has 13 residues. V was trimmed by 2 bases and J by 1 base, leaving 6 bases between them. The CDR3 sequence is CASSYAGSYEQYF. The CDR3 coding sequence is TGTGCCAGCAGTTACGCCGGTTCCTACGAGCAGTACTTC.

The V and J genes are TRBV6-5 and TRBJ1-2; D is unclear. V lost 5 bases to trimming and J lost 10 bases, with 14 bases between them. CDR3 size: 12 residues. Germline V gene sequence: CDR1 MNHEY, CDR2 SVGAGI. Here the CDR3 DNA reads TGTGCCAGCAGTAGGAACACACAAGACTACACCTTC. Translated: CASSRNTQDYTF.

The V gene is TRBV6-1, the J gene TRBJ2-5, with D hard to call. The CDR3 consists of 14 residues. V lost 1 base and J 1 base, leaving 7 bases between the germline ends. CDR1 is MNHNS and CDR2 is SASEGT in the germline V gene. The CDR3 spells CASSEGPGQETQYF. Here the CDR3 DNA reads TGTGCCAGCAGTGAAGGGCCGGGCCAAGAGACCCAGTACTTC.